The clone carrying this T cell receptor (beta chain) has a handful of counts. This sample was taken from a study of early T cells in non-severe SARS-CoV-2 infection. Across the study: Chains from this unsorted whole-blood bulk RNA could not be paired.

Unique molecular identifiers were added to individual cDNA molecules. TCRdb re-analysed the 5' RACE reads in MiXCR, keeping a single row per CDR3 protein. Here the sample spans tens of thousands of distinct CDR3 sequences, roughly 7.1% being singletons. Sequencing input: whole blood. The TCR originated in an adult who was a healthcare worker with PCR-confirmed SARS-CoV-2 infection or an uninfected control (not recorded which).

The CDR3 nucleotides are TGTGCCAGCAGCTTTTCAGGGGGAAATTCACCCCTCCACTTT. It codes for CASSFSGGNSPLHF. This rearrangement joins TRBV11-2 to TRBJ1-6; 7 bases map to TRBD1. The CDR3 is 14 amino acids. CDR1 is SGHAT, CDR2 FQNNGV, per germline. Losses at the gene ends were 3 bases for V and 7 bases for J; bases not matched to a gene: 3.